This T cell receptor beta chain originates from a study of T cells in Graves' hyperthyroidism and ophthalmopathy. TCR beta CDR3 regions were amplified from RNA. HTBI primers drove first-round RT-PCR of the TCR CDR3. MiXCR was run by TCRdb on the multiplex PCR reads, yielding one entry per CDR3 protein. The table has some 500,000 distinct CDR3 sequences, roughly 24% seen once. Germline V gene lookup returns CDR1 MNHNS and CDR2 SASEGT. Trimming took off 6 bases at V and 1 base at J, with 9 bases between the two ends. The CDR3 covers 13 residues. Ophthalmopathy patients had Clinical Activity Score at least 3, NOSPECS grade at least 4, duration under 3 months. Reasons for excluding patients were uncontrolled infection, other autoimmune disease, pregnancy or lactation. This clonotype was observed many times.

The sequenced sample was blood. The clonotype was recovered from a woman in her twenties or thirties with Graves' ophthalmopathy. The chain couples TRBV6-1 to TRBJ1-2, with D possibly matching TRBD1 (5 bases). In DNA, the CDR3 is TGTGCCAGCAGGCAGACAGTTAACTATGGCTACACCTTC. Amino acids: CASRQTVNYGYTF.